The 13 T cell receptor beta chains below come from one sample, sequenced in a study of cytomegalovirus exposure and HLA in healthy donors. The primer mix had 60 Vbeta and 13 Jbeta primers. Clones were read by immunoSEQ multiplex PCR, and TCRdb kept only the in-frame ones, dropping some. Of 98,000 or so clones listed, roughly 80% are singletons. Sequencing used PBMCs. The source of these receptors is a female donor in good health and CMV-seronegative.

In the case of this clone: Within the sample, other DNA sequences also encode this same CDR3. The CDR3 sequence: CASSPPGRQVVHEQYF. The CDR3 nucleotides read TGTGCCAGTAGTCCCCCGGGCCGACAGGTAGTCCACGAGCAGTACTTC. V and J are TRBV2 and TRBJ2-7, with D possibly matching TRBD1 (6 bases). The CDR3 covers 16 residues. V lost 9 bases to trimming and J lost 5 bases, with 26 bases between them. Germline lookup yields CDR1 SNHLY and CDR2 FYNNEI.

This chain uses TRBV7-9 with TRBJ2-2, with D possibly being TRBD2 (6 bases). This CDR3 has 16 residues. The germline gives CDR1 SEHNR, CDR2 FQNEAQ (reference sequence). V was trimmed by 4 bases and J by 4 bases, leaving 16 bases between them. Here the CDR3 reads CASSYRDSSGTGELFF. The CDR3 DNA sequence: TGTGCCAGCAGCTACCGGGACTCTTCGGGCACCGGGGAGCTGTTTTTT.

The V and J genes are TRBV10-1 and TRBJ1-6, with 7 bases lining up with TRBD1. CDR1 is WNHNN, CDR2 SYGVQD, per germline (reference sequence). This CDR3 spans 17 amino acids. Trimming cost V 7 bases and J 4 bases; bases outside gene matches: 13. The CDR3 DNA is TGCGCCAGCACCCAGACACCGGGACAGACATATAATTCACCCCTCCACTTT. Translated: CASTQTPGQTYNSPLHF.

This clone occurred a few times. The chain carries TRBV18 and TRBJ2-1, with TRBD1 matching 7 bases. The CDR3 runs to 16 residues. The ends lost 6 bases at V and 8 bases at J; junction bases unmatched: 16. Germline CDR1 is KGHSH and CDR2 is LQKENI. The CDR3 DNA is TGTGCCAGCTCCCCGATCCCGGGACAGCATAACTATGAGCAGTTCTTC. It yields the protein CASSPIPGQHNYEQFF.

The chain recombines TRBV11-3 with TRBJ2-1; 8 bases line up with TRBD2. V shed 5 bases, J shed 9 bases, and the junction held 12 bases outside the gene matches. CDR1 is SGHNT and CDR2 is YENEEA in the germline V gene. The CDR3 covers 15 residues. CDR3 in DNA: TGTGCCAGCAGCCGGACTGAGCGGGGGAGGGGTGAGCAGTTCTTC. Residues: CASSRTERGRGEQFF.

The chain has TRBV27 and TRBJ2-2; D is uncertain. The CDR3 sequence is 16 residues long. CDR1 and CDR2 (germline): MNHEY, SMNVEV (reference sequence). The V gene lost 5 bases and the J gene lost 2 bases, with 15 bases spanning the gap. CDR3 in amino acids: CASSLHARLNTGELFF. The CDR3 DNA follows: TGTGCCAGCAGTCTCCATGCCCGACTTAACACCGGGGAGCTGTTTTTT.

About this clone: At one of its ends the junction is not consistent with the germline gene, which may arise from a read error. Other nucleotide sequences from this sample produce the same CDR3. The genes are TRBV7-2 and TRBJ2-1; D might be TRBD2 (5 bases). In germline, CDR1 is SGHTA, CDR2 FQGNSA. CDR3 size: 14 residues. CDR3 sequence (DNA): TGCGCCAGTTCGGAGCGGAGCTCCTACAATGAGCAGTTCTTC. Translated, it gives CASSERSSYNEQFF.

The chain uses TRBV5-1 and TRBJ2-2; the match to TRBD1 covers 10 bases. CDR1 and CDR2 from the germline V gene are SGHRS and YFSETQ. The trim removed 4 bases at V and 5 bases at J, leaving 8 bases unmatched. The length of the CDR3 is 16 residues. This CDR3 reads CASSVGQGLRTGELFF. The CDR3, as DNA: TGCGCCAGCAGCGTGGGACAGGGGTTGAGGACCGGGGAGCTGTTTTTT.

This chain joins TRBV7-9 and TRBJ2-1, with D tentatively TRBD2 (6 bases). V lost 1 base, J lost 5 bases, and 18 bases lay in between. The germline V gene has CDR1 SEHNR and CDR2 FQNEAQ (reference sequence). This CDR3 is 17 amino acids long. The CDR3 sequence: CASSLGGRGAWNNEQFF. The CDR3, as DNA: TGTGCCAGCAGCTTAGGGGGCCGCGGGGCCTGGAACAATGAGCAGTTCTTC. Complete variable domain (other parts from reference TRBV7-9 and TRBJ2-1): DTGVSQNPRHKITKRGQNVTFRCDPISEHNRLYWYRQTLGQGPEFLTYFQNEAQLEKSRLLSDRFSAERPKGSFSTLEIQRTEQGDSAMYLCASSLGGRGAWNNEQFFGPGTRLTVL.

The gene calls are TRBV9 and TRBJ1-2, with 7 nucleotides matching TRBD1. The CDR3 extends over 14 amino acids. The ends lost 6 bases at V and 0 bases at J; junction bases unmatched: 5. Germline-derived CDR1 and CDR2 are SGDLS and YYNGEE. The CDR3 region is CASTNQGANYGYTF. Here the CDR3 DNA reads TGTGCCAGCACCAACCAGGGGGCTAACTATGGCTACACCTTC.

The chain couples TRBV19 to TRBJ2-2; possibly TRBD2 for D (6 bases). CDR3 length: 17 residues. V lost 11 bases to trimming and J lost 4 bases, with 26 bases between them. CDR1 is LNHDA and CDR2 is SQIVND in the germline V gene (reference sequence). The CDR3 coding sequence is TGTGCCTTAAGGACCCCAGCGGGTCTAAAAGGCACCGGGGAGCTGTTTTTT. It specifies CALRTPAGLKGTGELFF.

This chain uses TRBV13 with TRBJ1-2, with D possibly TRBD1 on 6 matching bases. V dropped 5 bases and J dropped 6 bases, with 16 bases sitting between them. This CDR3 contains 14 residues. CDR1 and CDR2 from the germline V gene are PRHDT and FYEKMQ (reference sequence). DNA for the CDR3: TGTGCCAGCAGCCATCAGGGGAGTGCGGATGGCTACACCTTC. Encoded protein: CASSHQGSADGYTF. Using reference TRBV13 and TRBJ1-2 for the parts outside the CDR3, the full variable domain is AAGVIQSPRHLIKEKRETATLKCYPIPRHDTVYWYQQGPGQDPQFLISFYEKMQSDKGSIPDRFSAQQFSDYHSELNMSSLELGDSALYFCASSHQGSADGYTFGSGTRLTVV.

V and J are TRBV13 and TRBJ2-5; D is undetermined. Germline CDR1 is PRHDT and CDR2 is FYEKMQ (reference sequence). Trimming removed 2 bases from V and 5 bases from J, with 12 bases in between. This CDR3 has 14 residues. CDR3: CASSLFSGSETQYF. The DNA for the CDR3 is TGTGCCAGCAGCTTATTTTCTGGTAGTGAGACCCAGTACTTC.